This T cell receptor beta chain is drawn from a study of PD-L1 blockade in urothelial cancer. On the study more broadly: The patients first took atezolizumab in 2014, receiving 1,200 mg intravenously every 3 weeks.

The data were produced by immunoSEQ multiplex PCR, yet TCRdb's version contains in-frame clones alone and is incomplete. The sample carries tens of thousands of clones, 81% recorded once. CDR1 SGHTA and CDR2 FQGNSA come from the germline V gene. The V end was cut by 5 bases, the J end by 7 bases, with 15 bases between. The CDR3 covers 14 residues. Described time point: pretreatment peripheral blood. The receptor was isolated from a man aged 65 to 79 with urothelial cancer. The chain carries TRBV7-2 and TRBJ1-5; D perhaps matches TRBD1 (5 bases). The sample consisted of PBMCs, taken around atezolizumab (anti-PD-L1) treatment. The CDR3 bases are TGTGCCAGCAGCCCAATGCAGGGCCAGCAGCCCCAGCATTTT. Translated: CASSPMQGQQPQHF.